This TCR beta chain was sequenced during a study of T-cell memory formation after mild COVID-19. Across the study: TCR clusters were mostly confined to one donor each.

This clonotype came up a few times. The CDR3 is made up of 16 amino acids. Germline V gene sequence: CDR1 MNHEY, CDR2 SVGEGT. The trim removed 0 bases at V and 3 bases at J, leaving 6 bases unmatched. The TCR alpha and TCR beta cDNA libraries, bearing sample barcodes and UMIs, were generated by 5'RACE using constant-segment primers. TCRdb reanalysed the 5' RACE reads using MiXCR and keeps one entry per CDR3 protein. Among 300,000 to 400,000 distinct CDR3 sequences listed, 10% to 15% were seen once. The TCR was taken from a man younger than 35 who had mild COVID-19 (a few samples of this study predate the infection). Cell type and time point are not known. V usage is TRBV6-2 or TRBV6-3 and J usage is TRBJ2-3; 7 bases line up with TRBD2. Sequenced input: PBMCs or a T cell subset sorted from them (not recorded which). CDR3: CASSYSNRLATDTQYF. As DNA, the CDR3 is TGTGCCAGCAGTTACTCTAACCGACTAGCTACAGATACGCAGTATTTT.